One sample yielded the 21 T cell receptor beta chains listed below, sequenced in a study of CD8+CD57+ T cells in acquired aplastic anemia. Patients included in sequencing had previously demonstrated CD8+CD57+ cell expansion by flow cytometry. According to the study, genomic DNA was the template for TCR beta VDJ and CDR3 profiling. TCRdb redid the calling of the reads with MiXCR, one entry per CDR3 protein. The repertoire holds fewer than 200,000 distinct CDR3 sequences, with 47% as singletons. The sample consisted of sorted CD4+, CD8+, or CD8+CD57+ T cells (not recorded which) from PBMCs. These receptors all stem from a human donor with aplastic anemia.

This clonotype was recorded many times. V is TRBV7-6 and J is TRBJ1-6, with D possibly matching TRBD1 (6 bases). V was clipped by 1 base and J by 8 bases, with 12 bases between them. The CDR3 extends over 15 amino acids. Germline loops: CDR1 SGHVS, CDR2 FNYEAQ. The CDR3 sequence is CASSLDRAKDSPLHF. CDR3 DNA: TGTGCCAGCAGCTTAGACAGGGCGAAGGATTCACCCCTCCACTTT.

CDR3 coding DNA: TGTGCCAGCAGCGTAACACCACAGGCAACTAATGAAAAACTGTTTTTT. Protein product: CASSVTPQATNEKLFF. The chain is built from TRBV9 and TRBJ1-4, with D possibly being TRBD1 (5 bases). This CDR3 is 16 amino acids long. Germline V gene lookup returns CDR1 SGDLS and CDR2 YYNGEE. Trimming took off 1 base at V and 0 bases at J, with 10 bases between the two ends.

V and J are TRBV2 and TRBJ2-2; the D gene is possibly TRBD2 (5 bases). Germline V gene data show CDR1 as SNHLY and CDR2 as FYNNEI. The CDR3 extends over 12 amino acids. With 5 bases removed from V and 9 bases from J, the gap between germline ends came to 10 bases. CDR3 sequence reads: CASSKDFRELFF. CDR3 bases: TGTGCCAGCAGTAAGGACTTCCGGGAGCTGTTTTTT.

The CDR3 spells CASSGGSGFGNQPQHF. CDR3 DNA: TGTGCCAGCAGTGGGGGATCGGGGTTCGGCAATCAGCCCCAGCATTTT. V gene TRBV6-1 combines with J gene TRBJ1-5; D ambiguous. Trimming took off 4 bases at V and 2 bases at J, with 15 bases between the two ends. Germline lookup yields CDR1 MNHNS and CDR2 SASEGT. There are 16 residues in the CDR3.

This clonotype has just a few counts. CDR3 sequence (DNA): TGCAGTGCTAGACGGACTAGCGGGGGGGCCGGGGAGCTGTTTTTT. Translated: CSARRTSGGAGELFF. This sequence joins TRBV20-1 and TRBJ2-2; 15 positions match TRBD2. This CDR3 contains 15 residues. Trimming took 2 bases from V and 6 from J; bases not matched to a gene: 1. Germline V lookup: CDR1 DFQATT, CDR2 SNEGSKA (reference sequence).

With regard to this clonotype: Given a much more abundant clone one base away, this may be a read error. The rearrangement joins TRBV12-3 or TRBV12-4 to TRBJ2-7; a possible D gene is TRBD2 (5 bases). CDR3 length: 13 amino acids. Trimming took 6 bases from V and 7 from J, leaving 16 bases between them. CDR3 DNA: TGTGCCAGCAGCCCGGTACTAGTTGGTGAGCAGTACTTC. Amino acids: CASSPVLVGEQYF.

This clonotype was seen at least ten times. This rearrangement joins TRBV7-2 to TRBJ2-1; 9 positions agree with TRBD2. After removal of 5 bases from V and 6 bases from J, the junction contained 11 bases not matched to a gene. The germline CDR1 and CDR2 sequences are SGHTA and FQGNSA. The CDR3 loop spans 16 amino acids. CDR3 in DNA: TGTGCCAGCAGCCCCGTCGGGCGGGGGGGCCCCAATGAGCAGTTCTTC. It yields the protein CASSPVGRGGPNEQFF.

A note on this clonotype: A much larger clone lies one base from this, so it may be a read error. The V and J genes are TRBV2 and TRBJ2-7; 8 nucleotides match TRBD1. The CDR3 sequence is 13 residues long. Germline V lookup: CDR1 SNHLY, CDR2 FYNNEI. This CDR3 is CASLFDRGYERYF. The CDR3 DNA reads TGTGCCAGCCTCTTCGACAGGGGCTACGAGCGGTACTTC. The variable domain in full, with the rest retrieved from reference TRBV2 and TRBJ2-7, is EPEVTQTPSHQVTQMGQEVILRCVPISNHLYFYWYRQILGQKVEFLVSFYNNEISEKSEIFDDQFSVERPDGSNFTLKIRSTKLEDSAMYFCASLFDRGYERYFGPGTRLTVT.

The sample holds a few counts of this clonotype. The V and J genes are TRBV2 and TRBJ1-5, with 7 bases fitting TRBD1. Germline CDR1 SNHLY, CDR2 FYNNEI. This CDR3 comprises 14 residues. The J segment lost 11 bases and the V segment lost 4 bases, leaving 11 bases of the junction unmatched. CDR3 region: CASSVQGGGETQHF. CDR3 bases: TGTGCCAGCAGTGTGCAGGGGGGAGGAGAGACCCAGCATTTT.

In this sample, this clonotype turned up a few times. The chain couples TRBV18 to TRBJ2-5; D gene unclear. Trimming removed 4 bases at V and 3 bases at J, with 6 bases between. Germline V gene lookup returns CDR1 KGHSH and CDR2 LQKENI. The CDR3 is 12 residues long. Written as DNA, the CDR3 is TGTGCCAGCTCACAACTTAAAGAGACCCAGTACTTC. This sequence encodes CASSQLKETQYF.

This sequence joins TRBV20-1 and TRBJ2-7; the D is unclear. The CDR3 totals 14 residues. CDR1 DFQATT and CDR2 SNEGSKA come from the germline V gene (reference sequence). V shed 4 bases and J shed 0 bases, with 13 bases lying between them. The CDR3 region is CSATLVGSSYEQYF. For the CDR3, the DNA is TGCAGTGCTACCCTAGTGGGATCCTCCTACGAGCAGTACTTC.

This clonotype was counted a few times. V is TRBV7-9 and J is TRBJ1-2, with D perhaps TRBD1 (5 bases). V dropped 5 bases and J dropped 4 bases, with 17 bases sitting between them. Germline CDR1 and CDR2: SEHNR and FQNEAQ (reference sequence). CDR3 size: 15 residues. The CDR3, as DNA: TGTGCCAGCAGCCCAGGGACTGGAGAACCCTATGGCTACACCTTC. It codes for CASSPGTGEPYGYTF.

At least ten counts were recorded for this clonotype. This sequence joins TRBV7-8 and TRBJ1-2; D ambiguous. From germline, CDR1 is SGHVS and CDR2 FQNEAQ. This CDR3 has 15 amino acids. Trimming left V 2 bases short and J 0 bases short, with 10 bases between. In DNA form, the CDR3 reads TGTGCCAGCAGCTTATCGGGGTTCCCTAACTATGGCTACACCTTC. Encoded protein: CASSLSGFPNYGYTF. The whole variable domain, remainder taken from reference TRBV7-8 and TRBJ1-2, is GAGVSQSPRYKVAKRGQDVALRCDPISGHVSLFWYQQALGQGPEFLTYFQNEAQLDKSGLPSDRFFAERPEGSVSTLKIQRTQQEDSAVYLCASSLSGFPNYGYTFGSGTRLTVV.

This clonotype was recorded a few times. This sequence joins TRBV11-2 and TRBJ2-1, with D perhaps TRBD1 or TRBD2 (6 bases each). Looked up from germline, CDR1 is SGHAT and CDR2 is FQNNGV. With 4 bases removed from V and 0 bases from J, the gap between germline ends came to 13 bases. This CDR3 is 16 amino acids long. This CDR3 is CASSWRDTGSYNEQFF. The CDR3 DNA reads TGTGCCAGCAGCTGGCGGGACACCGGCTCCTACAATGAGCAGTTCTTC.

In its sample, this clonotype was seen a few times. The CDR3 reads CSVEGGGARNEQFF. CDR3 sequence (DNA): TGCAGCGTTGAAGGCGGGGGGGCAAGGAATGAGCAGTTCTTC. This sequence joins TRBV29-1 and TRBJ2-1, with 9 bases lining up with TRBD2. CDR1 and CDR2 from the germline V gene are SQVTM and ANQGSEA. This CDR3 has 14 residues. V lost 1 base and J lost 7; bases outside the gene matches: 5.

In regard to this clonotype: At one end the junction does not follow the germline gene, possibly because of a read error. V gene TRBV18 combines with J gene TRBJ1-3, with 7 bases matching TRBD1. The germline V gene has CDR1 KGHSH and CDR2 LQKENI. There are 15 residues in the CDR3. CDR3 nucleotide sequence: TGTGCCAGCTCTGGGGACAGCCTCTCTGGAAACACCAGATATTTT. It codes for CASSGDSLSGNTRYF.

The chain recombines TRBV6-1 with TRBJ1-1; 7 bases are shared with TRBD1. V trimming: 3 bases; J trimming: 0 bases; junction bases outside the gene matches: 7. The CDR3 loop spans 16 amino acids. Germline V CDR1 and CDR2: MNHNS, SASEGT. The CDR3 region is CASSDLDRALNTEAFF. CDR3 DNA: TGTGCCAGCAGTGACCTAGACAGGGCCCTGAACACTGAAGCTTTCTTT.

This clonotype came up a few times. CDR3: CASSVSRWSETQYF. In DNA form, the CDR3 reads TGTGCCAGCAGTGTATCTCGCTGGAGCGAGACCCAGTACTTC. V usage is TRBV2 and J usage is TRBJ2-5; D unresolved. V was trimmed by 4 bases and J by 5 bases, leaving 14 bases between them. CDR1 and CDR2 (germline): SNHLY, FYNNEI. This CDR3 spans 14 amino acids.

The CDR3 region is CASSRALPGQNYGYTF. The CDR3 DNA reads TGTGCCAGCAGCCGGGCTCTTCCGGGTCAGAACTATGGCTACACCTTC. The chain combines TRBV9 with TRBJ1-2; D is undetermined. V dropped 4 bases and J dropped 2 bases, with 18 bases sitting between them. The CDR3 runs 16 residues. Germline CDR1 reads SGDLS; CDR2 reads YYNGEE.

This clonotype was found once. This sequence joins TRBV2 and TRBJ1-2; TRBD1 is a possible D gene (5 bases). The V end lost 0 bases, the J end lost 8 bases, and 13 bases lay between the germline ends. Germline lookup yields CDR1 SNHLY and CDR2 FYNNEI. The CDR3 runs 14 residues. The CDR3 coding sequence is TGTGCCAGCAGTGAAGCGCTGGGGGTTGGAGGCTACACCTTC. Protein: CASSEALGVGGYTF.

In DNA, the CDR3 is TGCAGCGGAATACTAGCGGGGGCCATAGAGTTCTTC. Protein product: CSGILAGAIEFF. The V call is TRBV29-1, the J call TRBJ2-1, with 11 bases fitting TRBD2. This CDR3 contains 12 residues. With 7 bases clipped from V and 14 bases from J, the junction kept 10 bases outside the gene matches. Per germline, CDR1 SQVTM and CDR2 ANQGSEA.